The clone carrying this T cell receptor beta chain has just a few counts. Its matching antigen is unknown. This sample was included in a study of shared clonotypes between healthy human individuals. About the study: Per-donor plates numbered three CD4 naive, three CD4 memory, two CD8 naive and one CD8 memory.

Here immunoSEQ multiplex PCR was the method, and the copy in TCRdb shows in-frame clones only, minus some. Of just under 350,000 clones in the sample, around 70% were seen once. Study findings and constraints: Naive subsets tended to show greater estimated richness than memory subsets. Across a handful of donors, naive CD4 shared 4.5% to 6%, naive CD8 less than 4%, memory CD4 roughly 2.3%, memory CD8 roughly 0.37%.

This CDR3 spans 15 amino acids. The germline gives CDR1 LNHDA, CDR2 SQIVND (reference sequence). With 1 base removed from V and 0 bases from J, the gap between germline ends came to 6 bases. The donor cohort consisted entirely of Caucasian adults residing in Nashville, Tennessee. The source of this sequence is a man aged 25 to 40 in good health. J is TRBJ2-2 and V is TRBV19, with D unresolved. Sequencing was carried out using memory CD4+ T cells sorted from blood. Indicated subset: CD45RA-negative fraction. In DNA form, the CDR3 reads TGTGCCAGTAGTATAGTAGTAGCGAACACCGGGGAGCTGTTTTTT. This encodes CASSIVVANTGELFF.